One and the same sample provided the 14 T cell receptor beta chains below, sequenced in a study of T cell repertoires in cytomegalovirus infection. No antigen is known for these receptors. TCRdb processed the reads anew with MiXCR; each CDR3 protein has one entry. This sample has about 470,000 distinct CDR3 sequences, with about 39% found just once. The source material was cultured PBMCs, sampled from culture after CMV antigen stimulation. The source is a human donor in good health (CMV status not recorded). Some clones in this sample may be carry-over from other donors' samples.

The rearrangement uses TRBV7-6 and TRBJ2-1; tentative D call: TRBD2 (6 bases). The CDR3 extends over 12 amino acids. Germline V gene lookup returns CDR1 SGHVS and CDR2 FNYEAQ. V lost 9 bases and J lost 5, with 11 bases in between. DNA of the CDR3: TGTGCCAGTCTTAGCGGCCACAATGAGCAGTTCTTC. Translation: CASLSGHNEQFF.

V is TRBV19 and J is TRBJ2-2; a possible D gene is TRBD1 (5 bases). CDR1 is LNHDA and CDR2 is SQIVND in the germline V gene (reference sequence). This CDR3 has 14 residues. V lost 9 bases to trimming and J lost 1 base, with 12 bases between them. The CDR3 DNA is TGTGCCAGAAACGGGCAGGGGAACACCGGGGAGCTGTTTTTT. Protein product: CARNGQGNTGELFF.

This rearrangement joins TRBV6-1 to TRBJ1-2; D perhaps matches TRBD1 (5 bases). V was pared by 6 bases and J by 5 bases, with 22 bases between. Germline V gene lookup returns CDR1 MNHNS and CDR2 SASEGT. This CDR3 is built from 16 residues. CDR3 in DNA: TGTGCCAGCAGCGGTGGGAGGGGAGCCCCGCTATATGGCTACACCTTC. This gives the protein CASSGGRGAPLYGYTF.

The chain links TRBV11-2 to TRBJ1-4; no definite D call. With 4 bases removed from V and 0 bases from J, the gap between germline ends came to 12 bases. The germline gives CDR1 SGHAT, CDR2 FQNNGV. The CDR3 covers 16 residues. As DNA, the CDR3 is TGTGCCAGCAGCTCGCGGACGGACTCAACTAATGAAAAACTGTTTTTT. Amino acids: CASSSRTDSTNEKLFF.

The V and J genes are TRBV10-3 and TRBJ2-5; 8 positions agree with TRBD1. The germline CDR1 and CDR2 sequences are ENHRY and SYGVKD. This CDR3 contains 13 residues. Trimming took 10 bases from V and 5 from J; bases not matched to a gene: 9. The CDR3 here is CATNKDRDETQYF. Written as DNA, the CDR3 is TGTGCCACCAACAAGGACAGGGACGAGACCCAGTACTTC.

This clonotype occurred a few times. The chain uses TRBV7-2 and TRBJ2-7, with D perhaps matching TRBD2 (5 bases). V was cut by 1 base and J by 5 bases, with 15 bases left in between. This CDR3 has 15 amino acids. CDR1 is SGHTA and CDR2 is FQGNSA in the germline V gene. The CDR3 nucleotides are TGTGCCAGCAGCTTAGTTTACGGATTCGGGAACGAGCAGTACTTC. Translating it yields CASSLVYGFGNEQYF.

The chain is built from TRBV12-3 or TRBV12-4 and TRBJ2-5; perhaps TRBD2 as D (5 bases). V lost 3 bases and J lost 3, with 17 bases in between. CDR3 length: 16 residues. The CDR3 DNA follows: TGTGCCAGCAGTTTTGGGCTGGGAACGACTAAAGAGACCCAGTACTTC. This encodes CASSFGLGTTKETQYF.

This chain links TRBV29-1 with TRBJ2-1, with D perhaps TRBD2 (6 bases). V was pared by 3 bases and J by 5 bases, with 11 bases between. The germline V gene has CDR1 SQVTM and CDR2 ANQGSEA. The CDR3 is 13 residues long. In DNA form, the CDR3 reads TGCAGCGTTGAGGGGGACTCTGACAATGAGCAGTTCTTC. Its translation is CSVEGDSDNEQFF.

The chain couples TRBV7-2 to TRBJ2-3; 7 nucleotides align to TRBD2. CDR3 length: 15 amino acids. Per germline, CDR1 SGHTA and CDR2 FQGNSA. With 5 bases clipped from V and 0 bases from J, the junction kept 5 bases outside the gene matches. CDR3 sequence reads: CASSRSGTSTDTQYF. In DNA form, the CDR3 reads TGTGCCAGCAGCCGGAGCGGGACTAGCACAGATACGCAGTATTTT.

This clonotype was counted between two and nine times. The chain employs TRBV19 and TRBJ1-5; D is ambiguous. The germline V gene has CDR1 LNHDA and CDR2 SQIVND (reference sequence). V lost 1 base to trimming and J lost 3 bases, with 10 bases between them. The CDR3 is made up of 15 amino acids. CDR3 loop: CASSIVQSFNQPQHF. Here the CDR3 DNA reads TGTGCCAGTAGTATAGTTCAGAGTTTCAATCAGCCCCAGCATTTT.

The chain links TRBV20-1 to TRBJ2-3, with D possibly being TRBD1 (6 bases). The V gene lost 8 bases and the J gene lost 4 bases, with 16 bases spanning the gap. The CDR3 has 13 residues. CDR1 and CDR2 (germline): DFQATT, SNEGSKA (reference sequence). In DNA form, the CDR3 reads TGCAGTCCGAAGGGGGTAGACGCAGATACGCAGTATTTT. Protein sequence: CSPKGVDADTQYF.

The V and J genes are TRBV7-2 and TRBJ1-2, with a possible D match to TRBD1 (6 bases). Germline assignment: CDR1 SGHTA and CDR2 FQGNSA. V was shortened by 1 base and J by 2 bases, with 11 bases between the two germline ends. The CDR3 contains 15 residues. The CDR3 sequence: CASSLGRGANYGYTF. In nucleotides, the CDR3 is TGTGCCAGCAGCTTAGGTCGGGGGGCGAACTATGGCTACACCTTC.

This clonotype was detected a few times. The rearrangement joins TRBV11-2 to TRBJ2-1; TRBD2 might be the D (6 bases). V was cut by 5 bases and J by 5 bases, with 19 bases left in between. The CDR3 is 16 residues long. In germline, CDR1 is SGHAT, CDR2 FQNNGV. The CDR3, as DNA: TGTGCCAGCAGCCCCCGTGCTGCGGGGACGAACAATGAGCAGTTCTTC. Its translation is CASSPRAAGTNNEQFF.

This clonotype was seen a handful of times. J is TRBJ2-7 and V is TRBV6-1; 7 bases match TRBD2. Losses at the gene ends were 2 bases for V and 2 bases for J; bases not matched to a gene: 6. From germline, CDR1 is MNHNS and CDR2 SASEGT. The CDR3 has 15 amino acids. In nucleotides, the CDR3 is TGTGCCAGCAGTGAACCTAGCGGAATTGCCTACGAGCAGTACTTC. Its translation: CASSEPSGIAYEQYF.